The 27 T cell receptor beta chains given below trace back to one sample, sequenced in a study of shared clonotypes between healthy human individuals (dated by TCRdb to about 2020). Preparation of the library involved the immunoSEQ multiplex PCR assay. Drawn from immuneACCESS, this table holds only the in-frame rearrangements with V and J called that TCRdb kept. Clones are partly lost; checked studies trace under half to an unresolved V gene and leave the rest unexplained. Counted in this sample were 2,500,000 or so clones; more than 80% of them appeared once. Of the sample, around 0.14% is held by the ten largest clones. Sequenced sample: naive CD4+ T cells sorted from blood. The cell subset or site label corresponds to: CD45RA+ positively selected. The receptors stem from a man between 18 and 29 years old in good health.

CDR3 residues: CASSPREGPLEQYF. The CDR3 DNA sequence: TGTGCCAGCTCACCCCGTGAAGGGCCTCTCGAGCAGTACTTC. This chain uses TRBV18 with TRBJ2-7; D gene ambiguous. V shed 3 bases and J shed 6 bases, with 15 bases lying between them. This CDR3 is built from 14 residues. Germline loops: CDR1 KGHSH, CDR2 LQKENI.

The CDR3 region is CASSPGQGVNQPQHF. The CDR3 DNA follows: TGTGCCAGCAGTCCCGGACAGGGGGTGAATCAGCCCCAGCATTTT. The V call is TRBV5-6, the J call TRBJ1-5; the match to TRBD1 covers 10 bases. V shed 5 bases and J 4 bases; nucleotides not matched to a gene: 6. CDR3 length: 15 amino acids. The V gene's germline CDR1 is SGHDT and CDR2 YYEEEE.

This rearrangement joins TRBV28 to TRBJ2-5; D might be TRBD1 (5 bases). Matching the DNA end better, TRBJ2-7 makes the J call doubtful. This CDR3 spans 12 amino acids. From germline, CDR1 is MDHEN and CDR2 SYDVKM. In DNA form, the CDR3 reads TGTGCCAGCAGTTTACAGGGCCCCGAGCAGTACTTC. Protein: CASSLQGPEQYF.

The chain employs TRBV28 and TRBJ2-1; 15 bases fit TRBD2. V was clipped by 7 bases and J by 4 bases; unmatched bases: 8. The CDR3 sequence is 17 residues long. Germline CDR1 MDHEN, CDR2 SYDVKM. CDR3 nucleotide sequence: TGTGCCAGCAATAGTCCGGGACTAGCGGGGGGATACAATGAGCAGTTCTTC. As protein: CASNSPGLAGGYNEQFF.

The V gene is TRBV30, the J gene TRBJ2-7, with 11 positions matching TRBD1. The ends lost 8 bases at V and 7 bases at J; junction bases unmatched: 7. The CDR3 contains 12 residues. CDR1 is GTSNPN and CDR2 is SVGIG in the germline V gene (reference sequence). CDR3 sequence reads: CAAGTGGREQYF. Here the CDR3 DNA reads TGTGCCGCCGGGACAGGGGGTCGGGAGCAGTACTTC. Full variable domain (missing parts from reference TRBV30 and TRBJ2-7): SQTIHQWPATLVQPVGSPLSLECTVEGTSNPNLYWYRQAAGRGLQLLFYSVGIGQISSEVPQNLSASRPQDRQFILSSKKLLLSDSGFYLCAAGTGGREQYFGPGTRLTVT.

The V and J genes are TRBV5-4 and TRBJ2-6, with TRBD1 identical over 9 bases. The CDR3 is 16 residues long. With V trimmed by 5 bases and J by 4 bases, 7 bases remained unmatched. The germline gives CDR1 SGHNT, CDR2 YYREEE (reference sequence). CDR3 sequence (DNA): TGTGCCAGCAGTCGCGGACAGGGGCCCGGGGCCAACGTCCTGACTTTC. This sequence encodes CASSRGQGPGANVLTF. Supplemented by reference TRBV5-4 and TRBJ2-6, the full variable domain reads ETGVTQSPTHLIKTRGQQVTLRCSSQSGHNTVSWYQQALGQGPQFIFQYYREEENGRGNFPPRFSGLQFPNYSSELNVNALELDDSALYLCASSRGQGPGANVLTFGAGSRLTVL.

The V call is TRBV5-3, the J call TRBJ1-2; D unresolved. TRBV5-3 is flagged as an ORF with uncertain function. Trimming cost V 5 bases and J 8 bases, with 4 bases left between them. There are 9 residues in the CDR3. The CDR3 sequence: CARRAGYTF. Here the CDR3 DNA reads TGTGCCAGAAGGGCCGGCTACACCTTC.

V usage is TRBV6-6 and J usage is TRBJ1-2, with 10 bases that match TRBD1. CDR3 length: 16 residues. Germline CDR1 MNHNY, CDR2 SVGAGI (reference sequence). Trimming cost V 4 bases and J 3 bases; bases outside gene matches: 8. This chain's CDR3 is CASSFRGTGEDYGYTF. The CDR3 region has the DNA TGTGCCAGCAGTTTCAGAGGGACAGGGGAAGACTATGGCTACACCTTC.

This chain connects TRBV2 to TRBJ2-2, with a possible D match to TRBD1 (5 bases). CDR3 length: 12 residues. From germline, CDR1 is SNHLY and CDR2 FYNNEI. V was clipped by 2 bases and J by 9 bases, with 7 bases between them. CDR3 region: CASSETGWELFF. CDR3 bases: TGTGCCAGCAGTGAAACAGGATGGGAGCTGTTTTTT. Together with reference TRBV2 and TRBJ2-2, the CDR3 gives the full variable domain: EPEVTQTPSHQVTQMGQEVILRCVPISNHLYFYWYRQILGQKVEFLVSFYNNEISEKSEIFDDQFSVERPDGSNFTLKIRSTKLEDSAMYFCASSETGWELFFGEGSRLTVL.

The CDR3, as DNA: TGTGCCAGCAGCTTAGCGGGAGCGGGGGTGGGTAATGAGCAGTTCTTC. Translated, it gives CASSLAGAGVGNEQFF. The V and J genes are TRBV11-3 and TRBJ2-1; 8 bases align to TRBD2. Trimming at V came to 1 base and at J to 7 bases, leaving 9 bases not matched to a gene. In germline, CDR1 is SGHNT, CDR2 YENEEA. CDR3 length: 16 residues.

V usage is TRBV10-3 and J usage is TRBJ1-2; TRBD1 is a possible D gene (5 bases). The CDR3 is made up of 15 amino acids. V was pared by 0 bases and J by 3 bases, with 11 bases between. The germline gives CDR1 ENHRY, CDR2 SYGVKD. The DNA of the CDR3 is TGTGCCATCAGTGAGTCCTGGGGCGCCGACTATGGCTACACCTTC. It encodes CAISESWGADYGYTF.

The V and J genes are TRBV9 and TRBJ2-5, with 7 bases aligning to TRBD1. Looked up from germline, CDR1 is SGDLS and CDR2 is YYNGEE. This CDR3 spans 15 amino acids. The J segment lost 2 bases and the V segment lost 0 bases, leaving 4 bases of the junction unmatched. This chain's CDR3 is CASSVVGGGQETQYF. CDR3 nucleotide sequence: TGTGCCAGCAGCGTAGTAGGGGGCGGTCAAGAGACCCAGTACTTC.

The V and J genes are TRBV11-2 and TRBJ1-4; D call uncertain. Germline values: CDR1 SGHAT, CDR2 FQNNGV. Trimming removed 1 base at V and 4 bases at J, with 10 bases between. This CDR3 is built from 15 residues. The CDR3 DNA reads TGTGCCAGCAGCTTAGCCGGAGGCCTTAATGAAAAACTGTTTTTT. Translating it yields CASSLAGGLNEKLFF.

This chain links TRBV6-6 with TRBJ2-5; 9 nucleotides align to TRBD2. The V segment lost 2 bases and the J segment 4 bases; nucleotides outside the gene matches: 5. In germline, CDR1 is MNHNY, CDR2 SVGAGI (reference sequence). The CDR3 consists of 15 residues. The CDR3 DNA reads as TGTGCCAGCAGTTACAGGGGGCGGGGGGGAGAGACCCAGTACTTC. It specifies CASSYRGRGGETQYF.

The chain joins TRBV6-6 to TRBJ2-7; 9 bases line up with TRBD1. Germline V gene lookup returns CDR1 MNHNY and CDR2 SVGAGI (reference sequence). The CDR3 sequence is 15 residues long. V gave up 4 bases and J gave up 7 bases; unmatched junction bases: 11. The CDR3 is CASSSGTGSLGEQYF. Written as DNA, the CDR3 is TGTGCCAGCAGTTCCGGGACAGGGTCCCTCGGGGAGCAGTACTTC.

Notes on this clone: Other DNA sequences from this sample encode an identical CDR3 as well. CDR3 nucleotides: TGTGCCTGGAGTGCGGACAGAGGCTATGGCTACACCTTC. This encodes CAWSADRGYGYTF. The chain uses TRBV30 and TRBJ1-2; TRBD1 might be the D (6 bases). The CDR3 extends over 13 amino acids. Germline V gene data show CDR1 as GTSNPN and CDR2 as SVGIG (reference sequence). Deletions cut 1 base from V and 4 bases from J, with 10 bases between.

The rearrangement joins TRBV10-2 to TRBJ1-3, with TRBD1 as a possible D gene (6 bases). Germline V gene lookup returns CDR1 WSHSY and CDR2 SAAADI. The CDR3 covers 15 residues. V gave up 6 bases and J gave up 2 bases, with 14 bases separating them. The CDR3 is CASRSPQGPGNTIYF. The CDR3, as DNA: TGCGCCAGCAGGAGCCCACAGGGACCTGGAAACACCATATATTTT.

The gene calls are TRBV7-9 and TRBJ2-3, with 7 bases matching TRBD2. V gave up 4 bases and J gave up 4 bases; unmatched junction bases: 8. The CDR3 loop spans 15 amino acids. Looked up from germline, CDR1 is SEHNR and CDR2 is FQNEAQ (reference sequence). The CDR3 protein is CASSSGGAGSDTQYF. The CDR3 coding sequence is TGTGCCAGCAGCTCGGGGGGAGCGGGTTCAGATACGCAGTATTTT.

V is TRBV5-8 and J is TRBJ2-1, with 9 bases lining up with TRBD1. CDR3 length: 15 amino acids. Germline CDR1 is SGHTS and CDR2 is YDEGEE. The V gene end was trimmed by 4 bases and the J gene end by 10 bases; junction bases not matched to a gene: 12. The CDR3 loop is CASSPTGTGPGEQFF. In DNA form, the CDR3 reads TGTGCCAGCAGCCCGACCGGGACAGGGCCAGGCGAGCAGTTCTTC. Filled out from reference TRBV5-8 and TRBJ2-1, the complete variable domain reads EAGVTQSPTHLIKTRGQQATLRCSPISGHTSVYWYQQALGLGLQFLLWYDEGEERNRGNFPPRFSGRQFPNYSSELNVNALELEDSALYLCASSPTGTGPGEQFFGPGTRLTVL.

For this clone: Other nucleotide sequences from this sample produce the same CDR3. This rearrangement joins TRBV11-2 to TRBJ2-3; D unclear. The V end lost 0 bases, the J end lost 0 bases, and 7 bases lay between the germline ends. Per germline, CDR1 SGHAT and CDR2 FQNNGV. The CDR3 is 15 residues long. For the CDR3, the DNA is TGTGCCAGCAGCTTAGATGGATCTAGCACAGATACGCAGTATTTT. As protein: CASSLDGSSTDTQYF.

The rearrangement uses TRBV5-1 and TRBJ2-3; 7 bases are a match to TRBD2. V trimming: 4 bases; J trimming: 1 base; junction bases outside the gene matches: 15. The CDR3 totals 18 residues. Germline CDR1 reads SGHRS; CDR2 reads YFSETQ. As DNA, the CDR3 is TGCGCCAGCAGCCTCTACGGATTGGGGGAGGGAGGCACAGATACGCAGTATTTT. Amino acid sequence: CASSLYGLGEGGTDTQYF.

The rearrangement joins TRBV29-1 to TRBJ2-7, with D unclear. Per germline, CDR1 SQVTM and CDR2 ANQGSEA. V lost 0 bases and J 1 base, leaving 10 bases between the germline ends. CDR3 size: 14 residues. CDR3 in amino acids: CSVEDVSGSYEQYF. CDR3 sequence (DNA): TGCAGCGTTGAAGATGTTTCAGGATCCTACGAGCAGTACTTC.

This clone was picked up one time. The V gene is TRBV19, the J gene TRBJ2-2, with TRBD2 as a possible D gene (6 bases). Trimming took 6 bases from V and 4 from J, leaving 15 bases between them. CDR1 is LNHDA, CDR2 SQIVND, per germline (reference sequence). The CDR3 has 15 amino acids. CDR3 protein: CASSSSGLVTGELFF. The CDR3, as DNA: TGTGCCAGTAGCTCCTCGGGACTTGTCACCGGGGAGCTGTTTTTT. Combining the CDR3 with reference TRBV19 and TRBJ2-2 gives the whole variable domain DGGITQSPKYLFRKEGQNVTLSCEQNLNHDAMYWYRQDPGQGLRLIYYSQIVNDFQKGDIAEGYSVSREKKESFPLTVTSAQKNPTAFYLCASSSSGLVTGELFFGEGSRLTVL.

The rearrangement joins TRBV27 to TRBJ2-3; possibly TRBD1 for D (5 bases). V gave up 3 bases and J gave up 5 bases, with 9 bases separating them. The V gene's germline CDR1 is MNHEY and CDR2 SMNVEV (reference sequence). This CDR3 has 13 amino acids. CDR3 amino acids: CASSFRGIDTQYF. CDR3 nucleotide sequence: TGTGCCAGCAGTTTTAGGGGCATAGATACGCAGTATTTT.

CDR3 amino acids: CASRVALGVMEQFF. The CDR3 coding sequence is TGTGCCAGCAGGGTCGCCTTGGGGGTGATGGAGCAGTTCTTC. The chain couples TRBV6-1 to TRBJ2-1; D tentatively reads TRBD1 or TRBD2 (5 bases each). Germline V gene sequence: CDR1 MNHNS, CDR2 SASEGT. Trimming left V 6 bases short and J 10 bases short, with 19 bases between. This CDR3 has 14 amino acids.

The V and J genes are TRBV28 and TRBJ1-5; a possible D gene is TRBD1 (5 bases). V lost 3 bases, J lost 5 bases, and 8 bases lay in between. The CDR3 covers 13 residues. Germline V gives CDR1 MDHEN, CDR2 SYDVKM. CDR3 bases: TGTGCCAGCAGTTTGTGGGGGTATCAGCCCCAGCATTTT. Protein sequence: CASSLWGYQPQHF.

This chain links TRBV5-4 with TRBJ2-2, with D perhaps matching TRBD2 (6 bases). Trimming shortened V by 3 bases and J by 5 bases, and 23 bases separated the two germline ends. CDR3 size: 18 residues. From germline, CDR1 is SGHNT and CDR2 YYREEE (reference sequence). The CDR3 nucleotides are TGTGCCAGCAGCTCACGGGACTGGAAAAGGGCCGGAACCGGGGAGCTGTTTTTT. It is translated as CASSSRDWKRAGTGELFF.